These 19 T cell receptor beta chains came from one sample sequenced in a study of blood T cells in healthy people across ages. It was with a sample-barcoded 5' primer and a J-beta primer mix that a second PCR of roughly 7 to 12 cycles was run. TCRdb re-called the 5' RACE reads through MiXCR, storing one row per CDR3 protein. Among hundreds of thousands of distinct CDR3 sequences listed, about 34% were seen once. The specimen sequenced was blood. The receptors were sampled from a woman at least 80 years old in good health.

In regard to this clonotype: It may be a read error: a sequence one base away is much more abundant. The rearrangement joins TRBV15 to TRBJ2-5, with D perhaps TRBD1 or TRBD2 (5 bases each). The CDR3 contains 15 residues. The ends were cut back, 0 bases at V and 9 bases at J, with 17 bases in the middle. Germline lookup yields CDR1 LNHNV and CDR2 YYDKDF (reference sequence). Here the CDR3 DNA reads TGTGCCACCAGCAGAGAGCGGCGAGGGGATGGGGCCCAGTACTTC. It yields the protein CATSRERRGDGAQYF.

At least ten counts were recorded for this clonotype. V gene TRBV5-5 combines with J gene TRBJ2-7, with TRBD1 matching over 9 bases. This CDR3 contains 15 residues. The V gene end was trimmed by 5 bases and the J gene end by 0 bases; junction bases not matched to a gene: 6. The germline gives CDR1 SGHKS, CDR2 YYEKEE (reference sequence). This chain's CDR3 is CASRIPGQGSYEQYF. CDR3 DNA sequence: TGTGCCAGCAGGATACCGGGACAGGGCTCCTACGAGCAGTACTTC. Using reference TRBV5-5 and TRBJ2-7 for the parts outside the CDR3, the full variable domain is DAGVTQSPTHLIKTRGQQVTLRCSPISGHKSVSWYQQVLGQGPQFIFQYYEKEERGRGNFPDRFSARQFPNYSSELNVNALLLGDSALYLCASRIPGQGSYEQYFGPGTRLTVT.

A few counts support this clonotype. The chain carries TRBV2 and TRBJ1-1; D might be TRBD1 (6 bases). There are 13 residues in the CDR3. With 6 bases removed from V and 4 bases from J, the gap between germline ends came to 12 bases. From germline, CDR1 is SNHLY and CDR2 FYNNEI. The CDR3 is CASRVTQGTEAFF. CDR3 nucleotides: TGTGCCAGCAGGGTCACACAGGGCACTGAAGCTTTCTTT.

In this sample, this clonotype turned up many times. The genes are TRBV7-2 and TRBJ2-4; D unresolved. V shed 0 bases and J shed 2 bases, with 8 bases lying between them. The CDR3 runs 15 residues. Germline assignment: CDR1 SGHTA and CDR2 FQGNSA. The DNA of the CDR3 is TGTGCCAGCAGCTTAGCCGCCAGGACCAAAAACATTCAGTACTTC. Residues: CASSLAARTKNIQYF.

This clonotype was counted ten times or more. A much larger clone differs by one base, so this may be a read error. The chain links TRBV10-3 to TRBJ2-5, with 7 bases matching TRBD1. The CDR3 extends over 14 amino acids. The germline V gene encodes CDR1 ENHRY and CDR2 SYGVKD. V was pared by 10 bases and J by 11 bases, with 19 bases of the junction left unmatched. The CDR3 sequence: CATNEPGQYNEQYF. The DNA of the CDR3 is TGTGCCACGAACGAACCGGGACAGTACAATGAGCAGTACTTC.

Of note for this clonotype: A much larger clone sits a single nucleotide away, making a read error possible. The chain joins TRBV4-3 to TRBJ2-5, with TRBD2 matching 7 bases. J gave up 5 bases and V 0 bases, and 9 bases lay outside the gene matches. Germline V gene data show CDR1 as LGHNA and CDR2 as YSLEER. This CDR3 is built from 16 residues. CDR3: CASSQEGTTSWETQYF. For the CDR3, the DNA is TGCGCCAGCAGCCAAGAGGGGACGACTAGCTGGGAGACCCAGTACTTC.

This clonotype appeared a few times. Just one base apart from a much larger clone, this may be a read error. The J gene is TRBJ2-5, the V gene TRBV12-3 or TRBV12-4; TRBD2 matches at 7 bases. The CDR3 loop spans 15 amino acids. J was trimmed by 11 bases and V by 1 base; bases with no gene match: 13. The CDR3 DNA is TGTGCCAGCAGTTTAGGACTAGCACCCTCCAATGAGCAGTACTTC. It yields the protein CASSLGLAPSNEQYF.

This clonotype occurred many times. A junction end diverges from the germline sequence, so it may reflect a read error. The chain couples TRBV5-1 to TRBJ2-3; D is perhaps TRBD1 or TRBD2 (5 bases each). The CDR3 has 15 residues. In germline, CDR1 is SGHRS, CDR2 YFSETQ. DNA of the CDR3: TGTGCCAGCAGCTTAGGAGGTGGGGGAACAGATACGCAGTATTTT. Translating it yields CASSLGGGGTDTQYF.

This clonotype was picked up many times. V gene TRBV6-1 combines with J gene TRBJ2-7; 10 nucleotides match TRBD2. V trimming: 7 bases; J trimming: 2 bases; junction bases outside the gene matches: 2. Germline V gene data show CDR1 as MNHNS and CDR2 as SASEGT. The length of the CDR3 is 13 residues. Here the CDR3 DNA reads TGTGCCAGCAATGGACTAGCGGCCTACGAGCAGTACTTC. Its translation: CASNGLAAYEQYF.

This clonotype was counted only a few times. The CDR3 nucleotides read TGTGCCAGCAGCTTTTTCGGGGACAGGAGAAACAATGAGCAGTTCTTC. Protein: CASSFFGDRRNNEQFF. The chain employs TRBV7-9 and TRBJ2-1; 8 bases align to TRBD1. CDR1 is SEHNR, CDR2 FQNEAQ, per germline (reference sequence). This CDR3 has 16 residues. The V gene end was trimmed by 3 bases and the J gene end by 5 bases; junction bases not matched to a gene: 9.

The chain uses TRBV10-3 and TRBJ2-2, with 9 bases fitting TRBD2. Losses at the gene ends were 7 bases for V and 5 bases for J; bases not matched to a gene: 8. Germline assignment: CDR1 ENHRY and CDR2 SYGVKD. This CDR3 contains 15 residues. The DNA of the CDR3 is TGTGCCATCACATCAAGCGGGGGGTTTACCGGGGAGCTGTTTTTT. The encoded protein is CAITSSGGFTGELFF.

Ten or more counts support this clonotype. The chain combines TRBV20-1 with TRBJ2-5; tentative D call: TRBD2 (6 bases). Germline assignment: CDR1 DFQATT and CDR2 SNEGSKA (reference sequence). V gave up 5 bases and J gave up 5 bases, with 12 bases separating them. This CDR3 has 12 residues. CDR3 region: CSAARGGETQYF. In DNA, the CDR3 is TGCAGTGCTGCGCGGGGTGGTGAGACCCAGTACTTC.

V usage is TRBV6-6 and J usage is TRBJ1-2; 8 positions agree with TRBD1. The J segment lost 4 bases and the V segment lost 6 bases, leaving 7 bases of the junction unmatched. The CDR3 has 14 residues. From germline, CDR1 is MNHNY and CDR2 SVGAGI (reference sequence). The CDR3 region is CASSPTGEGYGYTF. The DNA for the CDR3 is TGTGCCAGCAGCCCGACAGGGGAGGGCTATGGCTACACCTTC.

This clonotype was picked up many times. The CDR3 here is CASSFSGGSNEQFF. CDR3 nucleotide sequence: TGCGCCAGCAGCTTCAGCGGGGGGTCCAATGAGCAGTTCTTC. V is TRBV5-1 and J is TRBJ2-1; 9 bases align to TRBD2. This CDR3 is built from 14 residues. V dropped 2 bases and J dropped 6; count of bases not matched to a gene: 3. The germline V gene encodes CDR1 SGHRS and CDR2 YFSETQ.

The V and J genes are TRBV6-5 and TRBJ2-5, with 9 bases that match TRBD2. The closer fit of TRBJ2-7 to the DNA end suggests the J call may be wrong. The CDR3 length is 14 residues. The germline V gene has CDR1 MNHEY and CDR2 SVGAGI. The chain's CDR3 is CASSYAGGRGEQYF. In DNA, the CDR3 is TGTGCCAGCAGTTATGCGGGGGGGAGGGGCGAGCAGTACTTC.

The rearrangement uses TRBV6-1 and TRBJ1-2; 7 bases match TRBD1. The CDR3 has 14 amino acids. With 4 bases clipped from V and 8 bases from J, the junction kept 10 bases outside the gene matches. Germline V CDR1 and CDR2: MNHNS, SASEGT. This CDR3 is CASSGTGVWGGYTF. DNA for the CDR3: TGTGCCAGCAGTGGAACAGGGGTCTGGGGAGGCTACACCTTC.

This clonotype was recorded many times. This chain connects TRBV7-9 to TRBJ2-7; perhaps D is TRBD1 or TRBD2 (6 bases each). Germline CDR1 SEHNR, CDR2 FQNEAQ (reference sequence). Trimming stripped 1 base from V and 5 bases from J, with 12 bases between. This CDR3 comprises 14 residues. The CDR3 region is CASSLGLGGNEQYF. In nucleotides, the CDR3 is TGTGCCAGCAGCTTAGGACTAGGGGGGAACGAGCAGTACTTC.

This rearrangement joins TRBV15 to TRBJ1-3; TRBD1 is a possible D gene (6 bases). The CDR3 contains 15 residues. Trimming took off 9 bases at V and 0 bases at J, with 15 bases between the two ends. CDR1 and CDR2 from the germline V gene are LNHNV and YYDKDF (reference sequence). Here the CDR3 reads CATTQGAVSGNTIYF. CDR3 DNA sequence: TGTGCCACAACACAGGGCGCCGTCTCTGGAAACACCATATATTTT.

This clonotype was seen repeatedly, ten times or more. The rearrangement uses TRBV7-9 and TRBJ1-2, with 11 bases lining up with TRBD1. V gave up 6 bases and J gave up 2 bases; unmatched junction bases: 5. The CDR3 has 15 amino acids. CDR1 SEHNR and CDR2 FQNEAQ come from the germline V gene (reference sequence). As DNA, the CDR3 is TGTGCCAGCAGTCGGACAGGGGGCGGAAACTATGGCTACACCTTC. Protein: CASSRTGGGNYGYTF.